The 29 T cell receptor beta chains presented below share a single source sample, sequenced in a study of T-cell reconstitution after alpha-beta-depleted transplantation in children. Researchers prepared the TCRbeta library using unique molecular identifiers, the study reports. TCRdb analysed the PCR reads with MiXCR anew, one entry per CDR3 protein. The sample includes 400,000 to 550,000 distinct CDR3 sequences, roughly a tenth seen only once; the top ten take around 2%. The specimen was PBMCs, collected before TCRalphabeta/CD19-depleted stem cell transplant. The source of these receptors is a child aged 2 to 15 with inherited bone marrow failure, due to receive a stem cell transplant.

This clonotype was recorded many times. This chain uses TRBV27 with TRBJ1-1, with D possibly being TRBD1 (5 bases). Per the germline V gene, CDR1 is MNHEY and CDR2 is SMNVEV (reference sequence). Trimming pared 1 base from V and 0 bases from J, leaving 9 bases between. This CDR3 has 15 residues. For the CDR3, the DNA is TGTGCCAGCAGTTTATTTGGGGGGGTGAACACTGAAGCTTTCTTT. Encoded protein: CASSLFGGVNTEAFF.

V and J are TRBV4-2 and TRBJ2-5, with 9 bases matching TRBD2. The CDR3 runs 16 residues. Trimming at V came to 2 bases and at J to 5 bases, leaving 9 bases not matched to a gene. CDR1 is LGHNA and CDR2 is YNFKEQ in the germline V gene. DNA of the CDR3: TGTGCCAGCAGCCAAAGACTAGCGGCAGTGGGGGAGACCCAGTACTTC. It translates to CASSQRLAAVGETQYF.

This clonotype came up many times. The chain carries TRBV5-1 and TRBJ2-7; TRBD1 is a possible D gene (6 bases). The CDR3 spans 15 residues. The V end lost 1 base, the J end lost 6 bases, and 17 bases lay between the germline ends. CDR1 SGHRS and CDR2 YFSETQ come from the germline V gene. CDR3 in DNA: TGCGCCAGCAGCTTGATATGGGACAAGCAGGGCGAGCAGTACTTC. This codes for CASSLIWDKQGEQYF.

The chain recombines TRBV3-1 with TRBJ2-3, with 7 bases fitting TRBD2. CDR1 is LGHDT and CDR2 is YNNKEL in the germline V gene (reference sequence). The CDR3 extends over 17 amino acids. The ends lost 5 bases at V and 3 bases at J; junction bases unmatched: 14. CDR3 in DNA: TGTGCCAGCAGCGAAGCTGGGCGGGAGATGAGTACAGATACGCAGTATTTT. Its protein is CASSEAGREMSTDTQYF.

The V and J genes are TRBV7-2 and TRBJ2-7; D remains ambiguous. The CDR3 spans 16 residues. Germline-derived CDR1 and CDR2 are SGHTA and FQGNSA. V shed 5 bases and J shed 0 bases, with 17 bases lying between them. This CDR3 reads CASSLTGPYSSYEQYF. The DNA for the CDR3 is TGTGCCAGCAGCCTTACTGGGCCGTATAGCTCCTACGAGCAGTACTTC.

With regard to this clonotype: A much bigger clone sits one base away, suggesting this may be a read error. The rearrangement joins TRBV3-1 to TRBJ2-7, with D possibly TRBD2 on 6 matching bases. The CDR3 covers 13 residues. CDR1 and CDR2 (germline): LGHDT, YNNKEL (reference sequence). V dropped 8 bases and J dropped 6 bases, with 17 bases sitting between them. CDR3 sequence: CASSPVRGTEQYF. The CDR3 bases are TGTGCCAGCTCTCCCGTTCGGGGGACCGAGCAGTACTTC.

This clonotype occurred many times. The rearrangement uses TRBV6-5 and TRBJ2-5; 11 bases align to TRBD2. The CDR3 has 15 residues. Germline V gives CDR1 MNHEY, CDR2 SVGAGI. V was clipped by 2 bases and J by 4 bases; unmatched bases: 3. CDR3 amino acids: CASSYGGLAGETQYF. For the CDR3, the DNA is TGTGCCAGCAGTTACGGCGGACTAGCGGGAGAGACCCAGTACTTC.

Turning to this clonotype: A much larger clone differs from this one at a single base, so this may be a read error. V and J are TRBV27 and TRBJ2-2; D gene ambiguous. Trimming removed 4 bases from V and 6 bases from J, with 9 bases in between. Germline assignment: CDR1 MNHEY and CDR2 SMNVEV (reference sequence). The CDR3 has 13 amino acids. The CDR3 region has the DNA TGTGCCAGCAGTTATAATTGTGCCGGGGAGCTGTTTTTT. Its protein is CASSYNCAGELFF.

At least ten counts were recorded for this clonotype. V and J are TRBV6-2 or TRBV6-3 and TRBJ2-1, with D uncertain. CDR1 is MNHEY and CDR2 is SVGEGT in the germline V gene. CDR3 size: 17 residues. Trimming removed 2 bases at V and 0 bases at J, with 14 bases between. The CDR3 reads CASSYDGRIPSYNEQFF. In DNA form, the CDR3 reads TGTGCCAGCAGTTACGATGGTCGGATACCCTCCTACAATGAGCAGTTCTTC.

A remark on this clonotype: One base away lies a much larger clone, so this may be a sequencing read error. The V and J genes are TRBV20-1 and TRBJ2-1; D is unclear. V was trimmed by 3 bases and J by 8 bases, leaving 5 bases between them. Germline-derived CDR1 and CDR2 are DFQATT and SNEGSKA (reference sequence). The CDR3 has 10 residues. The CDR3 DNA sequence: TGCAGTGCTAGGAACTATGAGCAGTTCTTC. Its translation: CSARNYEQFF.

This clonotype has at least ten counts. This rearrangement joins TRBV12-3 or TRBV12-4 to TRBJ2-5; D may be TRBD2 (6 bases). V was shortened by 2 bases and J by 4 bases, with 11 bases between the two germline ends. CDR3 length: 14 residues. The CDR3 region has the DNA TGTGCCAGCAGTTTACGGGAGCGAGGAGAGACCCAGTACTTC. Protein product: CASSLRERGETQYF.

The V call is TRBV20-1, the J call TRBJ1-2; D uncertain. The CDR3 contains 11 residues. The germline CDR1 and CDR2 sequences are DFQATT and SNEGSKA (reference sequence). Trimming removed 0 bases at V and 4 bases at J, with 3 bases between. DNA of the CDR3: TGCAGTGCTAGAGAGGGCTATGGCTACACCTTC. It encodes CSAREGYGYTF.

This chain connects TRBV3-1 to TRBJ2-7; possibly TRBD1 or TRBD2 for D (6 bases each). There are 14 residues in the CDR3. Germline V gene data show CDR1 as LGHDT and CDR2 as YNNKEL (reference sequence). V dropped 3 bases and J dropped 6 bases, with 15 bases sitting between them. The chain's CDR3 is CASSQWRGSVEQYF. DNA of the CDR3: TGTGCCAGCAGCCAGTGGAGGGGGTCGGTCGAGCAGTACTTC.

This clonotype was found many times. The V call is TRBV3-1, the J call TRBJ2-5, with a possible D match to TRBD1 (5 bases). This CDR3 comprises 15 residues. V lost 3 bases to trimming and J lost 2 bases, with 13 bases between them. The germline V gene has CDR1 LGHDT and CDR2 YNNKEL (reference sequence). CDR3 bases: TGTGCCAGCAGCCAGGACCTCAGGGATCAAGAGACCCAGTACTTC. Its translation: CASSQDLRDQETQYF.

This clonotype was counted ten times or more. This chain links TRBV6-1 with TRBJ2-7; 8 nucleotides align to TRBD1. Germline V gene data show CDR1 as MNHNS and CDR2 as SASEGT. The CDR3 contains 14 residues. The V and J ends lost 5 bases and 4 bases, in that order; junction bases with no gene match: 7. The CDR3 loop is CASSPGDRRYEQYF. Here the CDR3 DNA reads TGTGCCAGCAGTCCTGGGGACAGGCGGTACGAGCAGTACTTC.

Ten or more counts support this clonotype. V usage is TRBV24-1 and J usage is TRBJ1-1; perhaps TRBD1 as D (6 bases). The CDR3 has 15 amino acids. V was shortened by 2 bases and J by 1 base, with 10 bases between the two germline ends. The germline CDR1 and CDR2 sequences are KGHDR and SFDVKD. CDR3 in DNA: TGTGCCACCAGTGATTCAGGGGAGGGGAACACTGAAGCTTTCTTT. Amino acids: CATSDSGEGNTEAFF.

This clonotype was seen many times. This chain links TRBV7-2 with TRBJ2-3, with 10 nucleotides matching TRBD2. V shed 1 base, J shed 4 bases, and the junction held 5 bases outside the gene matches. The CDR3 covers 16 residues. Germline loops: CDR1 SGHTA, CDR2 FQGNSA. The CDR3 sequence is CASSLVRGTSADTQYF. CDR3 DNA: TGTGCCAGCAGCTTAGTCAGGGGGACTAGCGCAGATACGCAGTATTTT. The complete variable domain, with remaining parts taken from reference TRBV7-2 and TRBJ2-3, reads GAGVSQSPSNKVTEKGKDVELRCDPISGHTALYWYRQSLGQGLEFLIYFQGNSAPDKSGLPSDRFSAERTGGSVSTLTIQRTQQEDSAVYLCASSLVRGTSADTQYFGPGTRLTVL.

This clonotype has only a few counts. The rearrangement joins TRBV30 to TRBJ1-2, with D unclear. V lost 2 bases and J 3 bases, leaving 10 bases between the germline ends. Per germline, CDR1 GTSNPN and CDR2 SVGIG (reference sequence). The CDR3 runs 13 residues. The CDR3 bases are TGTGCCTGGAGTATACAAGACTACTATGGCTACACCTTC. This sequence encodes CAWSIQDYYGYTF. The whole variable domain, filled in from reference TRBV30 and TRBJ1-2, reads SQTIHQWPATLVQPVGSPLSLECTVEGTSNPNLYWYRQAAGRGLQLLFYSVGIGQISSEVPQNLSASRPQDRQFILSSKKLLLSDSGFYLCAWSIQDYYGYTFGSGTRLTVV.

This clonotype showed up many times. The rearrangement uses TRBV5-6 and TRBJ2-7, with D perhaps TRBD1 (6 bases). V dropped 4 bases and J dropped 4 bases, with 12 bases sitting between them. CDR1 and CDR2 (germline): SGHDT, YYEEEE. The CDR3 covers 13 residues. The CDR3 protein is CASSAGDPYEQYF. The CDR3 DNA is TGTGCCAGCAGCGCAGGGGATCCGTACGAGCAGTACTTC. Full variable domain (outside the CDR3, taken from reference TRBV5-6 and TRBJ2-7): DAGVTQSPTHLIKTRGQQVTLRCSPKSGHDTVSWYQQALGQGPQFIFQYYEEEERQRGNFPDRFSGHQFPNYSSELNVNALLLGDSALYLCASSAGDPYEQYFGPGTRLTVT.

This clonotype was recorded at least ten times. CDR3 sequence reads: CASSVTPTFVGGYTF. The CDR3, as DNA: TGTGCCAGCAGTGTTACCCCCACTTTTGTGGGTGGCTACACCTTC. This chain links TRBV12-3 or TRBV12-4 with TRBJ1-2; the D is unclear. This CDR3 contains 15 residues. Trimming shortened V by 5 bases and J by 7 bases, and 20 bases separated the two germline ends.

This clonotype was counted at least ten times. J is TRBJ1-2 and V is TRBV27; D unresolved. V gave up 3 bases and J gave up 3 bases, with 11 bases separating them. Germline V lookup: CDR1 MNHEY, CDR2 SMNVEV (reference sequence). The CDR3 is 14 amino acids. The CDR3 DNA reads TGTGCCAGCAGTTTCCGCCCGGAAGACTATGGCTACACCTTC. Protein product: CASSFRPEDYGYTF.

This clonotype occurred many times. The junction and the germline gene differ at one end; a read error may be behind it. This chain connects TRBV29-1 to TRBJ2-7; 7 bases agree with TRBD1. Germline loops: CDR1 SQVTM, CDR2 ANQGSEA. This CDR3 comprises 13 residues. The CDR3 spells CSGEQTGSGEQYF. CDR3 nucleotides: TGCAGCGGTGAACAGACAGGGTCGGGGGAGCAGTACTTC.

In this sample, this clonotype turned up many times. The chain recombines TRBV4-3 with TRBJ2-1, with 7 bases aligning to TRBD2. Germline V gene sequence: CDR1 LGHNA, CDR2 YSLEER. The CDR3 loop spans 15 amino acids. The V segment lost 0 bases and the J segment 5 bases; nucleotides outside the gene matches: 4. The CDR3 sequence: CASSQEPSGDNEQFF. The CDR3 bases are TGCGCCAGCAGCCAAGAACCTAGCGGCGACAATGAGCAGTTCTTC.

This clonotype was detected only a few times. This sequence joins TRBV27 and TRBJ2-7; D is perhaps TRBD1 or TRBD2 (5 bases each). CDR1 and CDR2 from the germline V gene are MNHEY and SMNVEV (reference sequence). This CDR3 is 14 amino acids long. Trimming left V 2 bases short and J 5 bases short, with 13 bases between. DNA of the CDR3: TGTGCCAGCAGTTTAGAGGGGACCCTGGACGAGCAGTACTTC. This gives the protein CASSLEGTLDEQYF.

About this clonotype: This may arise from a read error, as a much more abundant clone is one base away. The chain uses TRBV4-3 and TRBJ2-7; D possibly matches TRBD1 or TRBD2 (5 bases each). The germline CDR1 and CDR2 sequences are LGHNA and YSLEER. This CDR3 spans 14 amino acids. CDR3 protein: CASSQDLGVYEQHF. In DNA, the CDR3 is TGCGCCAGCAGCCAAGATCTGGGGGTCTACGAGCAGCACTTC.

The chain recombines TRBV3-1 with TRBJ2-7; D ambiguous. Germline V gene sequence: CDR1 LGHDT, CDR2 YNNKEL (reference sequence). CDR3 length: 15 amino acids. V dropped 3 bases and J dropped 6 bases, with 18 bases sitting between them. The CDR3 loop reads CASSHHAKKGTEQYF. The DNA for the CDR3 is TGTGCCAGCAGCCACCACGCTAAAAAAGGCACCGAGCAGTACTTC.

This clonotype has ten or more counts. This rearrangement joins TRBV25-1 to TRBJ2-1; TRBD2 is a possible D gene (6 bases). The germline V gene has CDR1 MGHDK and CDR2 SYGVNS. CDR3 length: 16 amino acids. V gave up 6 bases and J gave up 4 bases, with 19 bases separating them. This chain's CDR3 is CASSSSLALAYNEQFF. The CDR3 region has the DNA TGTGCCAGCAGCTCCTCGCTAGCGTTAGCTTACAATGAGCAGTTCTTC.

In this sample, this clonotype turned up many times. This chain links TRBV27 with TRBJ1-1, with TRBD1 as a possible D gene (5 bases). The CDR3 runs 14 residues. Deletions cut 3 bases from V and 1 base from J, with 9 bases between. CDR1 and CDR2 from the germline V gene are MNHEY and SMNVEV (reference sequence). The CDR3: CASSFGGENTEAFF. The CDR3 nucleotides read TGTGCCAGCAGTTTTGGGGGGGAGAACACTGAAGCTTTCTTT.

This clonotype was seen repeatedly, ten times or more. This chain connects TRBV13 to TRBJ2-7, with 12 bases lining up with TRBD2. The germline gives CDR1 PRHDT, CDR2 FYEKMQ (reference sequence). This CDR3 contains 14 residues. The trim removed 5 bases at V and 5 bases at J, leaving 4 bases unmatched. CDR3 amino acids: CASSLLAGGHEQYF. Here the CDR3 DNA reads TGTGCCAGCAGCCTACTAGCGGGAGGCCACGAGCAGTACTTC.